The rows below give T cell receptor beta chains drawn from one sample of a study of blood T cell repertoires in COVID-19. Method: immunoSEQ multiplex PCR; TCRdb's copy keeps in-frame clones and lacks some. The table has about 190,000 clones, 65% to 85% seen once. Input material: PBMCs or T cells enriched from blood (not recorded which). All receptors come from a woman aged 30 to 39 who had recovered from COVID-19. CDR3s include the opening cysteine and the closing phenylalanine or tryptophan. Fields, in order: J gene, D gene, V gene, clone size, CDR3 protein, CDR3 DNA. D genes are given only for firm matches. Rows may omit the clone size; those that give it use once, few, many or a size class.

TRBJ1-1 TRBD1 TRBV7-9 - CASSWGQGNPNTEAFF TGTGCCAGCAGCTGGGGACAGGGGAACCCGAACACTGAAGCTTTCTTT
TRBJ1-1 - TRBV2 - CASRGGFEAFF TGTGCCAGCAGAGGGGGATTTGAAGCTTTCTTT
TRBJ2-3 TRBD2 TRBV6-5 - CASSYWTSGGTDTQYF TGTGCCAGCAGTTACTGGACTAGCGGGGGAACAGATACGCAGTATTTT
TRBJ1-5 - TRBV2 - CASRSVQPQHF TGTGCCAGCAGGTCCGTTCAGCCCCAGCATTTT
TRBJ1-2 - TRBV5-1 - CASSPVLGAGYGYTF TGCGCCAGCAGCCCGGTGCTGGGGGCGGGCTATGGCTACACCTTC
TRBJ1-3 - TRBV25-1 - CASRTMRGNTIYF TGTGCCAGCAGGACTATGCGGGGAAACACCATATATTTT
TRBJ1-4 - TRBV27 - CASSDPLEGAEKLFF TGTGCCAGCAGTGATCCCCTGGAAGGGGCTGAAAAACTGTTTTTT
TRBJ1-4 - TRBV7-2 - CASSPNWGGNEKLFF TGTGCCAGCAGTCCCAATTGGGGAGGTAATGAAAAACTGTTTTTT
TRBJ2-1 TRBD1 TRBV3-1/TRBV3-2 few CASSQTGGRNNEQFF TGTGCCAGCAGCCAAACAGGGGGCAGGAACAATGAGCAGTTCTTC
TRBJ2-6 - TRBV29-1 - CSVSPGSGANVLTF TGCAGCGTTTCCCCCGGGTCTGGGGCCAACGTCCTGACTTTC
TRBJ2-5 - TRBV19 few CASSSGNTGTQYF TGTGCCAGTAGTAGCGGAAACACAGGGACCCAGTACTTC
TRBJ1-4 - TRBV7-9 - CASSLEAEKLFF TGTGCCAGCAGCCTGGAGGCGGAAAAACTGTTTTTT
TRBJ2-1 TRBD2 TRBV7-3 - CASSLFSGSVNEQFF TGTGCCAGCAGCTTATTTAGCGGGAGCGTCAATGAGCAGTTCTTC
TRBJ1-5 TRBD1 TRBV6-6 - CASRPTGDEQPQHF TGTGCCAGCAGGCCAACAGGGGATGAACAGCCCCAGCATTTT
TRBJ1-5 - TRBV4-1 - CASSQLGGPSNQPQHF TGCGCCAGCAGCCAACTAGGAGGGCCCAGCAATCAGCCCCAGCATTTT
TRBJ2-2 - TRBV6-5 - CASSYEGAGELFF TGTGCCAGCAGTTACGAGGGGGCCGGGGAGCTGTTTTTT
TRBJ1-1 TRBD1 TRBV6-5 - CASSYSRDRAAFF TGTGCCAGCAGTTACTCTCGCGACAGGGCTGCTTTCTTT
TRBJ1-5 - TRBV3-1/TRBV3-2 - CASSQDSGQPQHF TGTGCCAGCAGCCAAGATTCAGGTCAGCCCCAGCATTTT
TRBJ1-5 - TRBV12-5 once CASGLVDKQGSNQPQHF TGTGCTAGTGGTTTGGTGGACAAACAGGGAAGCAATCAGCCCCAGCATTTT
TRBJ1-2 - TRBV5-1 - CASSLVTVGYGYTF TGCGCCAGCAGCTTGGTGACAGTTGGCTATGGCTACACCTTC
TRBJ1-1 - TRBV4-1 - CASSQVHGGGVTEAFF TGCGCCAGCAGCCAAGTCCACGGTGGGGGGGTCACTGAAGCTTTCTTT
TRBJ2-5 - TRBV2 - CASDFAGYTQETQYF TGTGCCAGCGATTTCGCCGGGTATACCCAAGAGACCCAGTACTTC